This T cell receptor beta chain was sequenced in a study of cytomegalovirus exposure and HLA in healthy donors. General observations from the study: The authors excluded some V segments, including TRBV6-2 and TRBV6-3, as indistinguishable. The authors later found HLA-associated TCR beta chains more clonally expanded than equally common others.

PCR used 60 Vbeta primers and 13 Jbeta primers. TCRdb keeps only in-frame clones here, not all; method: immunoSEQ multiplex PCR. The sample contains fewer than 250,000 clones, over 80% of which appear only once. The CDR3 loop spans 13 amino acids. CDR1 and CDR2 (germline): SGHTA, FQGTGA. Trimming took off 5 bases at V and 7 bases at J, with 14 bases between the two ends. Remarks on this clone: The antigen remains unidentified.

The TCR comes from a boy younger than 10 in good health and CMV-seronegative. The sample comprised PBMCs. The chain carries TRBV7-3 and TRBJ1-1, with D hard to call. CDR3 nucleotide sequence: TGTGCCAGCAGCCTTTACGGGAAACGTGAAGCTTTCTTT. Its protein product is CASSLYGKREAFF.